This T cell receptor (beta chain) was identified during a study of T cell responses to AZD1222 COVID-19 vaccine (dated by TCRdb to the early 2020s). Broadly, across the study: TCR sequencing covered roughly 230 trial participants: approximately 200 given two doses of AZD1222 and 26 given two doses of MenACWY control vaccine. Trial participants were enrolled by age into subgroups of 18-55, 56-69 and 70-plus years, and roughly 160, 29 and 62 TCR-sequenced participants, respectively, were included in these subgroups.

Summary of the overall study and its limitations: Conclusions about previously exposed vaccinees were limited because only five to seven AZD1222 recipients were SARS-CoV-2 seropositive at baseline. In the small 56-69-year group, the increase in depth fell short of significance, most likely because of low power. Reportedly, almost half of the unique spike-specific TCRs recognized epitopes lying outside the regions that are mutated in the B.1.351 and B.1.1.7 variants. Because no day 14 peak-response samples were available, the repertoires could be characterized only after the peak T cell response. Spike-specific TCR breadth and depth rose significantly after two AZD1222 doses compared with day 0 and with MenACWY recipients. Vaccine-associated CD4 TCRs spanned the whole spike protein, with dominant responses in regions 160-218 and 743-854. Participants were mostly white British and included more females than males, and it was suggested by the authors that clonal diversity may have been underestimated.

The time point label, read with the paper, signifies: about 28 days (+/-7) after the second vaccine dose. AZD1222 recipients with second doses at about 4 weeks or about 12 weeks were pooled, because spike-specific TCR depth and breadth did not differ between schedules. Vaccinee samples were obtained from the UK trials COV001 and COV002, which included a single-blind randomized controlled phase 2/3 trial of AZD1222 (ChAdOx1 nCoV-19) in healthy adults. Trial participant PBMC samples were collected at day 0 and day 28 after the second dose for TCRbeta chain sequencing. The CDR3 regions of human TCRbeta chains were analyzed by immunosequencing. As for how the authors treated the data: Repertoire TCRs were matched against a reference library of SARS-CoV-2-specific TCRs generated with the MIRA antigen-specificity platform. Breadth was defined as the fraction of unique TCRs that were SARS-CoV-2-associated. Depth was defined as the fraction of total T cells that were SARS-CoV-2-associated. Each spike-specific TCR was assigned to its reactive spike region and to a CD4 or CD8 class using the MIRA data. Log10-transformed breadth and depth values were compared by one-way ANOVA with Sidak's multiple comparisons tests. TCRdb mirrors the immuneACCESS table, restricted to in-frame sequences. Some clones are absent from its copies; in checked studies, under half trace to an unresolved V gene, and the reason for the others is unknown. The V and J calls and clone size are taken from that table; D and trimming were inferred from the DNA. Across this sample there are some 42,000 clones, with roughly 84% seen only once. The top ten hold about 20% of the sample.

With respect to this clone: What antigen it recognizes has not been identified. No much larger clone is present one base from it, and per-base qualities are unavailable.

For this chain, trimming is 7 bases at the V end and 5 bases at the J end, and the number of junction bases without a gene match is 10. The germline V gene specifies SQVTM as CDR1 and ANQGSEA as CDR2. The CDR3 runs 13 residues from the cysteine to the phenylalanine. Of all the DNA, just the CDR3 is kept, 39 bases in frame from base 1. The clonotype comes from an adult who received the AZD1222 COVID-19 vaccine. The sequencing here drew on peripheral blood, taken 28 days after the second AZD1222 dose. This sequence uses TRBV29-1 and TRBJ1-1; 7 bases in the junction line up with TRBD1. The CDR3 has the sequence CSASGGGYTEAFF. In nucleotides, the sequence is TGCAGCGCCTCGGGAGGGGGCTATACTGAAGCTTTCTTT.